The T cell receptor (beta chain) under discussion was sequenced for a study of T cells after yellow fever vaccination. The table lists this clonotype with many counts. What it binds is unknown. Via MiXCR, TCRdb re-called the 5' RACE reads, giving one row per CDR3 protein. This table has approximately 510,000 distinct CDR3 sequences, just over 20% appearing once. Regarding the study as a whole: Reappearance after the booster was seen for most primary-vaccination clones, at approximately 97% CD4 and around 90% CD8.

This TCR was sampled from a man aged 18 to 35 who received the YFV17D yellow fever vaccine. The input for sequencing was PBMCs, taken roughly 20 days after the first yellow fever vaccination.

The CDR3: CASSSPETDTQYF. The DNA for the CDR3 is TGTGCCAGCAGCAGCCCAGAGACAGATACGCAGTATTTT. This chain connects TRBV7-2 to TRBJ2-3; no firm D call. The CDR3 consists of 13 residues. Trimming pared 5 bases from V and 3 bases from J, leaving 9 bases between. CDR1 is SGHTA, CDR2 FQGNSA, per germline.